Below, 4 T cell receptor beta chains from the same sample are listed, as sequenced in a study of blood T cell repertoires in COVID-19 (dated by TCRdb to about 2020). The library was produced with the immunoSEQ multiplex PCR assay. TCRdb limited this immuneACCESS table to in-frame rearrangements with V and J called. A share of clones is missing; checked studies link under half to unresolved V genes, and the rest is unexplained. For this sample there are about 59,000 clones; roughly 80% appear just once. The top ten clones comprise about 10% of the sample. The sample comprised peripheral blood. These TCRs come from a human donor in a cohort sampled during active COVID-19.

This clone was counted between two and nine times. The CDR3 DNA follows: TGTGCCAGCAGCCACTCGATGGCCTACGAGCAGTACTTC. Translating it yields CASSHSMAYEQYF. The chain recombines TRBV28 with TRBJ2-7; D gene ambiguous. CDR1 MDHEN and CDR2 SYDVKM come from the germline V gene. This CDR3 comprises 13 residues. Trimming cost V 6 bases and J 2 bases, with 11 bases left between them. Complete variable domain (other parts from reference TRBV28 and TRBJ2-7): DVKVTQSSRYLVKRTGEKVFLECVQDMDHENMFWYRQDPGLGLRLIYFSYDVKMKEKGDIPEGYSVSREKKERFSLILESASTNQTSMYLCASSHSMAYEQYFGPGTRLTVT.

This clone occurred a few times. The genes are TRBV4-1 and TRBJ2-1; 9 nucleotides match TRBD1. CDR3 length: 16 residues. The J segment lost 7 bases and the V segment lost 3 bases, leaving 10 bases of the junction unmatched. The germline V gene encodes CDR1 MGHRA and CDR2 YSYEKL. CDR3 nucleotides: TGCGCCAGCAGCCAGGCCTCACAGGGGGCTAAAAATGAGCAGTTCTTC. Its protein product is CASSQASQGAKNEQFF.

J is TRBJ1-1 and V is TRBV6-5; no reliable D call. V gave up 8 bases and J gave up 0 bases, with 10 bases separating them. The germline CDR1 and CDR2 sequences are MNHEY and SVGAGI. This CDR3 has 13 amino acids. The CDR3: CASLRSMNTEAFF. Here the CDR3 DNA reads TGTGCCAGCTTGAGGTCTATGAACACTGAAGCTTTCTTT.

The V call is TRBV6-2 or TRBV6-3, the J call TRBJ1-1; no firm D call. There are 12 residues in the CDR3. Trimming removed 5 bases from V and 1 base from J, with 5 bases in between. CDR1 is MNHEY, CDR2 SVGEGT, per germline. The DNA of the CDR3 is TGTGCCAGCAGTAGACAGAACACTGAAGCTTTCTTT. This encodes CASSRQNTEAFF.